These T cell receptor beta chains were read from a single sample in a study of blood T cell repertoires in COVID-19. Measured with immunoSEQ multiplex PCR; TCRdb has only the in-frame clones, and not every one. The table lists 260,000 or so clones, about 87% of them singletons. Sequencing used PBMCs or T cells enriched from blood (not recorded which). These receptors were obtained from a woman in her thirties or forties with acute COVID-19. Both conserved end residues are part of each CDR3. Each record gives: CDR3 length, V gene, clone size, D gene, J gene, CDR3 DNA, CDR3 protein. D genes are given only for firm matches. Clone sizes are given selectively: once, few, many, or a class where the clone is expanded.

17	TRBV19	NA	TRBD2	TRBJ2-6	TGTGCCAGTACCACCGGGACTAGAGGATTGGGGGCCAACGTCCTGACTTTC	CASTTGTRGLGANVLTF
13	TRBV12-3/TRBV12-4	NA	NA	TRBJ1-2	TGTGCCAGCTATGGACAAGATAACTATGGCTACACCTTC	CASYGQDNYGYTF
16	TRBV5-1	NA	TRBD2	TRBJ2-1	TGCGCCAGCAGCCTGAGGACTAGCGGGACCTACAATGAGCAGTTCTTC	CASSLRTSGTYNEQFF
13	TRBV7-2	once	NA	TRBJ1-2	TGTGCCAGCAGCCTCACCAGGGACTATGGCTACACCTTC	CASSLTRDYGYTF
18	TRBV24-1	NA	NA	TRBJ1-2	TGTGCCACCAGTGATCCGGCTTCAGGATTCAATTTGATGAGCGGCTACACCTTC	CATSDPASGFNLMSGYTF
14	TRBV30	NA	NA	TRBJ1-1	TGTGCCTCTACTCGGGACACAATCAACACTGAAGCTTTCTTT	CASTRDTINTEAFF
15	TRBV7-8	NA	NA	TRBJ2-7	TGTGCCAGCAGCTTAGGCAGCGGTAGCTCCTACGAGCAGTACTTC	CASSLGSGSSYEQYF
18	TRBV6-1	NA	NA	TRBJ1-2	TGTGCCAGCAGTGAAGGCGTGGCGGGACGACTTCCTAACTATGGCTACACCTTC	CASSEGVAGRLPNYGYTF
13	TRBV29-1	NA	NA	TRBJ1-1	TGCAGCGTAAAACAGCTGATGAACACTGAAGCTTTCTTT	CSVKQLMNTEAFF
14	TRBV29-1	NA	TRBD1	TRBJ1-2	TGCAGCGTTGTTGGACAGGGGAGAAACTATGGCTACACCTTC	CSVVGQGRNYGYTF
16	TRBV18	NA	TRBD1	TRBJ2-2	TGTGCCAGCTCAGGACGACAGGGTGCGAACACCGGGGAGCTGTTTTTT	CASSGRQGANTGELFF
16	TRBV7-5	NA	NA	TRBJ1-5	TGTGCCAGAAGCTTACCCTGCAGGGGACGCAATCAGCCCCAGCATTTT	CARSLPCRGRNQPQHF
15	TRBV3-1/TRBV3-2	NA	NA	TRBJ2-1	TGTGCCAGCAGCCAGTATAGCGGCATATACAATGAGCAGTTCTTC	CASSQYSGIYNEQFF
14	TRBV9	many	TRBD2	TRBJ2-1	TGTGCCAGCAGCGTAGGATCTAGCGGCAATGAGCAGTTCTTC	CASSVGSSGNEQFF
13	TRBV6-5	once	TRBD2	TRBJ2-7	TGTGCCAGCAGTCCGCCGGGACTAGTCTCCCAGTACTTC	CASSPPGLVSQYF
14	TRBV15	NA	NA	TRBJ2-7	TGTGCCACCAGCAGAGAGATTGGTCAGGACGAGCAGTACTTC	CATSREIGQDEQYF
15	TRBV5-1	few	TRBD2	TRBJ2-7	TGCGCCAGCAGCTTGGCTCTAGCGGTTGGTTACGAGCAGTACTTC	CASSLALAVGYEQYF
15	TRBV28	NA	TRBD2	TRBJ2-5	TGTGCCAGCAGCACCCCGTCGGGAGGGGCCGAGACCCAGTACTTC	CASSTPSGGAETQYF
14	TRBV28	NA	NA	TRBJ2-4	TGTGCCAGCAGTTTGCGCTGGGGAGGAGACATTCAGTACTTC	CASSLRWGGDIQYF
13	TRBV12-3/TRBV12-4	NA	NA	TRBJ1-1	TGTGCCAGCAGTTTTGAGATGAACACTGAAGCTTTCTTT	CASSFEMNTEAFF
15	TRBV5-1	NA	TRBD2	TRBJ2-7	TGCGCCAGCAGCTTGGCACTAGCGGGAGGGCACGAGCAGTACTTC	CASSLALAGGHEQYF
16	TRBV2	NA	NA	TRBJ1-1	TGTGCCAGCAGTCGAGTTCAGGACAGCATGAACACTGAAGCTTTCTTT	CASSRVQDSMNTEAFF
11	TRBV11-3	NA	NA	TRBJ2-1	TGTGCCAGCAGCTTAGTCTATGAGCAGTTCTTC	CASSLVYEQFF
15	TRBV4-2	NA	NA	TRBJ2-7	TGTGCCAGCAGCCAAGATGCCCAGCGGGTCTACGAGCAGTACTTC	CASSQDAQRVYEQYF
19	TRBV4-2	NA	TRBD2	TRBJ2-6	TGTGCCAGCAGCCAAGACTCTAGCGGCGTCCCCTCTGGGGCCAACGTCCTGACTTTC	CASSQDSSGVPSGANVLTF
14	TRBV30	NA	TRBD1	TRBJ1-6	TGTGCCTGCCGACCCGGGACAGGGGCTTCACCCCTCCACTTT	CACRPGTGASPLHF
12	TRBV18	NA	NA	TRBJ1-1	TGTGCCAGCTTTCCCGGGCAGGGCGAAGCTTTCTTT	CASFPGQGEAFF
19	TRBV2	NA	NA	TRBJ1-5	TGTGCCAGCAGTGGCTACCGGCCAGGGCGATCTTTTAGCAATCAGCCCCAGCATTTT	CASSGYRPGRSFSNQPQHF
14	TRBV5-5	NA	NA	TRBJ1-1	TGTGCCAGCAGTCGGGGGGAGGTCGACACTGAAGCTTTCTTT	CASSRGEVDTEAFF
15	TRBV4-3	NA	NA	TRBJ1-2	TGCGCCAGCAGCCACCTACAGGGCGGAGGCTATGGCTACACCTTC	CASSHLQGGGYGYTF
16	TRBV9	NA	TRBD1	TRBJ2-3	TGTGCCAGCAGCGAGACAGGGGGAGCGAGCACAGATACGCAGTATTTT	CASSETGGASTDTQYF
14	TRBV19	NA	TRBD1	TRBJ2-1	TGTGCCAGTAGTAGAAGACAGGGATACAATGAGCAGTTCTTC	CASSRRQGYNEQFF
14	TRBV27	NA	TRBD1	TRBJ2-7	TGTGCCAGCAGCCCCGGGACAGGGGAGGGTAAGCAGTACTTC	CASSPGTGEGKQYF
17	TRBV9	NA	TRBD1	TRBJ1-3	TGTGCCAGCAGCTACCAAGGACAGGGGGCTCCCGGAAACACCATATATTTT	CASSYQGQGAPGNTIYF
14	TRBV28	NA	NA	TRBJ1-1	TGTGCCGCTCGGGCGGGGGGCAAGGGTACTGAAGCTTTCTTT	CAARAGGKGTEAFF
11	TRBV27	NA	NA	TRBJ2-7	TGTGCCAGCAGCTACTCCTACGAGCAGTACTTC	CASSYSYEQYF
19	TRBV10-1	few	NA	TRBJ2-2	TGCGCCAGCAGTGCGGTAAAGCGGGCAAGTAGCGACCTTATCGGGGAGCTGTTTTTT	CASSAVKRASSDLIGELFF
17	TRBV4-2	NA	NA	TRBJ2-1	TGTGCCAGCAGCCAAGATAGCGCCCGGAGCTCCTACAATGAGCAGTTCTTC	CASSQDSARSSYNEQFF
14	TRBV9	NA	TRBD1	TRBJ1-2	TGTGCCAGCGGGGGGGACAGGGGCCCAAGCGGCTACACCTTC	CASGGDRGPSGYTF
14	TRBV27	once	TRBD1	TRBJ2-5	TGTGCCAGCCTGGGGGACAGAGCCCAAGAGACCCAGTACTTC	CASLGDRAQETQYF
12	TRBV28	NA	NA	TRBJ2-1	TGTGCCAGCAGTGGTAGCTGGAATGAGCAGTTCTTC	CASSGSWNEQFF
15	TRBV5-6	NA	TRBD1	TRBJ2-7	TGTGCCAGCAGCTTGGGAGGGACAGGGATCTACGAGCAGTACTTC	CASSLGGTGIYEQYF
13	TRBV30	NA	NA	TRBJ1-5	TGTGCCTGGAGTGTAGGAGGGGTACAGCCCCAGCATTTT	CAWSVGGVQPQHF
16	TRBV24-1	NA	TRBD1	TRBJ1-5	TGTGCCACCAGTGATTTGTACAGGGGGGGAGATCAGCCCCAGCATTTT	CATSDLYRGGDQPQHF